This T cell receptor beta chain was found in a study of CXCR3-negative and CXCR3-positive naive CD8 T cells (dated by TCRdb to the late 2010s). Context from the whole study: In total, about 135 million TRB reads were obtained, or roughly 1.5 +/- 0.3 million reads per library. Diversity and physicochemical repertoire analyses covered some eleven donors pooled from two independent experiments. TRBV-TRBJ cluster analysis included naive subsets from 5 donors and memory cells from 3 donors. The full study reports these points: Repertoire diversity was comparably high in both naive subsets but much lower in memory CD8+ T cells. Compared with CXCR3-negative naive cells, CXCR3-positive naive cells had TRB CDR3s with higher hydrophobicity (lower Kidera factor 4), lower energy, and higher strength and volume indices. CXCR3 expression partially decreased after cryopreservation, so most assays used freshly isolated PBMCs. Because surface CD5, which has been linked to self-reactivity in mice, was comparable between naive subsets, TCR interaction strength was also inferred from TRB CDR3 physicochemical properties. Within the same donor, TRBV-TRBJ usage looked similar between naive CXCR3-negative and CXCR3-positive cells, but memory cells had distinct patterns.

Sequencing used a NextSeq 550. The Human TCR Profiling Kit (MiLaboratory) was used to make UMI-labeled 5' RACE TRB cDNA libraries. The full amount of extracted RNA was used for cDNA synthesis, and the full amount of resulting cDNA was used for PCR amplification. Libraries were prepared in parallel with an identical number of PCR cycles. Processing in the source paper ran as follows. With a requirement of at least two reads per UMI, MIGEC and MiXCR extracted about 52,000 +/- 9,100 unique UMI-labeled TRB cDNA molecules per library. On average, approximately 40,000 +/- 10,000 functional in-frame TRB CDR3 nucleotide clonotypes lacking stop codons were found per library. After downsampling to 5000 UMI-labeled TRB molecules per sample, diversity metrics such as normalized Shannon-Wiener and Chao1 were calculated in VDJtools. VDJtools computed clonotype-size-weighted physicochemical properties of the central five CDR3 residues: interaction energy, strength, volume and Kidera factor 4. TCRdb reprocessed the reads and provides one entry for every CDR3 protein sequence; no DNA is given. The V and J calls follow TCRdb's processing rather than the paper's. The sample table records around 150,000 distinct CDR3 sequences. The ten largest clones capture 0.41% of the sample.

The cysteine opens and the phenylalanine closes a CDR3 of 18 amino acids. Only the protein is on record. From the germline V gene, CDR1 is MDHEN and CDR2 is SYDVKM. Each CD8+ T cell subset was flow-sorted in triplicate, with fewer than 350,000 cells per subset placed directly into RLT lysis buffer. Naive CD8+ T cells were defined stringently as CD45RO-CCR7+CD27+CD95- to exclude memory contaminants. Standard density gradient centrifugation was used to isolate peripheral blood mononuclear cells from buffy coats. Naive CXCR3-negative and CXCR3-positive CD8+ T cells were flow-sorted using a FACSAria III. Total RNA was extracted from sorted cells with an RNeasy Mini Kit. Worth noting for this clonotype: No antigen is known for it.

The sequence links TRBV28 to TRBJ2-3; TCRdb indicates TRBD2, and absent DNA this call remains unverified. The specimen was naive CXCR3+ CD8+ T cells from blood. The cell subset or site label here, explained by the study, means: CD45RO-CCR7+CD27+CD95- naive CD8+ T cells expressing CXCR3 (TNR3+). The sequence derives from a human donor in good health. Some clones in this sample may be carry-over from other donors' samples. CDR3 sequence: CASSFRASGGAGTDTQYF.